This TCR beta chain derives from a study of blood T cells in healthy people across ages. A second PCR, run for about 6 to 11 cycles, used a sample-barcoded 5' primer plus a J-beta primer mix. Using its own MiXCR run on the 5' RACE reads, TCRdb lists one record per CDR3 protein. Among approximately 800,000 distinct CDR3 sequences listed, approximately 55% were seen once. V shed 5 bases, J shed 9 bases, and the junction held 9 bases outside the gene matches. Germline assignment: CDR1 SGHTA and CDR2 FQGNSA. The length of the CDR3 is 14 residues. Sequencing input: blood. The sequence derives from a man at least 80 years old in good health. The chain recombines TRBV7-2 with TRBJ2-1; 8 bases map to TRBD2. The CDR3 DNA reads TGTGCCAGCAGCGGGCGGGGGGTGGGGACTGAGCAGTTCTTC. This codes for CASSGRGVGTEQFF.